Below are 3 T cell receptor beta chains sequenced from a single sample in a study of blood T cell repertoires in COVID-19. TCRdb's table, derived via immunoSEQ multiplex PCR, lists solely in-frame clones and lacks some. The top ten clones hold 2% to 2.5% of a sample with some 390,000 clones, around 87% of them seen once. Material for sequencing was peripheral blood. These receptors originate from a woman aged 55-70 years with COVID-19, enrolled during active disease.

The rearrangement links TRBV19 to TRBJ2-3, with a weak D call TRBD2 (6 bases). The CDR3 has 16 amino acids. Deletions cut 5 bases from V and 8 bases from J, with 23 bases between. Germline assignment: CDR1 LNHDA and CDR2 SQIVND (reference sequence). The CDR3 protein is CASSGNPRDFQGTQYF. DNA of the CDR3: TGTGCCAGTAGTGGGAACCCACGGGACTTTCAGGGTACGCAGTATTTT.

The chain uses TRBV5-6 and TRBJ1-2; 9 bases line up with TRBD1. J gave up 3 bases and V 5 bases, and 8 bases lay outside the gene matches. The CDR3 is 15 residues long. Germline CDR1 is SGHDT and CDR2 is YYEEEE. The CDR3 DNA reads TGTGCCAGCAGATTAATTACAGGGGGCGACTATGGCTACACCTTC. Protein sequence: CASRLITGGDYGYTF.

The chain is built from TRBV18 and TRBJ2-5, with 7 bases fitting TRBD1. The CDR3 extends over 15 amino acids. The germline V gene encodes CDR1 KGHSH and CDR2 LQKENI. V dropped 6 bases and J dropped 1; count of bases not matched to a gene: 8. The CDR3 DNA follows: TGTGCCAGCTCCTTACAGGGGAAGCCCCAAGAGACCCAGTACTTC. This codes for CASSLQGKPQETQYF.